The 27 T cell receptor beta chains listed next were all sequenced from one sample in a study of blood T cell repertoires in COVID-19 (dated by TCRdb to about 2020). Library prep was done by the immunoSEQ multiplex PCR assay. Drawn from immuneACCESS, this table holds only the in-frame rearrangements with V and J called that TCRdb kept. Clones are partly lost; checked studies trace under half to an unresolved V gene and leave the rest unexplained. The sample table contains about 170,000 clones; only one count was recorded for approximately 83% of them. About a tenth of the sample rests with the top ten. Sequenced sample: peripheral blood. The receptors come from an older man with active or convalescent COVID-19.

Here the CDR3 DNA reads TGTGCCAGCAGGCGGGGGGACGTGGAAGCTTTCTTT. This sequence encodes CASRRGDVEAFF. V and J are TRBV7-2 and TRBJ1-1; the D gene is possibly TRBD1 (5 bases). From germline, CDR1 is SGHTA and CDR2 FQGNSA. V lost 6 bases to trimming and J lost 8 bases, with 13 bases between them. This CDR3 has 12 residues.

The rearrangement uses TRBV27 and TRBJ1-2; D unresolved. Germline assignment: CDR1 MNHEY and CDR2 SMNVEV (reference sequence). V gave up 2 bases and J gave up 1 base, with 11 bases separating them. This CDR3 has 15 residues. The CDR3 nucleotides are TGTGCCAGCAGTTTAAGATCCCGGAGTAACTATGGCTACACCTTC. Protein: CASSLRSRSNYGYTF.

This clone was seen only once. The V and J genes are TRBV6-5 and TRBJ2-7; D ambiguous. Germline loops: CDR1 MNHEY, CDR2 SVGAGI. The CDR3 totals 16 residues. Deletions cut 0 bases from V and 2 bases from J, with 14 bases between. For the CDR3, the DNA is TGTGCCAGCAGTTACTCGGATAGCCCGACCCCCTACGAGCAGTACTTC. Translating gives CASSYSDSPTPYEQYF.

This chain links TRBV28 with TRBJ1-1; no reliable D call. There are 16 residues in the CDR3. Germline V lookup: CDR1 MDHEN, CDR2 SYDVKM. The ends were cut back, 6 bases at V and 6 bases at J, with 23 bases in the middle. CDR3 in amino acids: CASRKEGRLSVPEAFF. The CDR3 DNA follows: TGTGCCAGCAGAAAAGAGGGCAGATTGAGTGTCCCTGAAGCTTTCTTT.

This rearrangement joins TRBV10-3 to TRBJ2-4, with TRBD2 as a possible D gene (5 bases). Between the trimmed V and J ends, which lost 5 bases and 5 bases, there was a span of 7 bases. The V gene's germline CDR1 is ENHRY and CDR2 SYGVKD. The length of the CDR3 is 12 residues. Written as DNA, the CDR3 is TGTGCCATCAGTCCGAGGGAAAACATTCAGTACTTC. Residues: CAISPRENIQYF.

The V gene is TRBV14, the J gene TRBJ1-1; the D is unclear. The CDR3 length is 11 residues. Germline V CDR1 and CDR2: SGHDN, FVKESK. V lost 2 bases to trimming and J lost 8 bases, with 6 bases between them. In nucleotides, the CDR3 is TGTGCCAGCAGCCAATCGGAGGAAGCTTTCTTT. Translation: CASSQSEEAFF.

The V and J genes are TRBV10-3 and TRBJ1-2; 8 nucleotides match TRBD1. The J segment lost 0 bases and the V segment lost 6 bases, leaving 9 bases of the junction unmatched. There are 16 residues in the CDR3. Looked up from germline, CDR1 is ENHRY and CDR2 is SYGVKD. The CDR3 DNA sequence: TGTGCCATCAGCGGACAGGGTTCGAAAGCTAACTATGGCTACACCTTC. This sequence encodes CAISGQGSKANYGYTF.

V and J are TRBV18 and TRBJ2-2; D might be TRBD1 (5 bases). Germline CDR1 KGHSH, CDR2 LQKENI. The CDR3 has 14 amino acids. The V end was cut by 4 bases, the J end by 1 base, with 7 bases between. The CDR3 DNA reads TGTGCCAGCTCACTCACAGGGAACACCGGGGAGCTGTTTTTT. Amino acid sequence: CASSLTGNTGELFF.

This chain uses TRBV28 with TRBJ2-7, with TRBD1 as a possible D gene (6 bases). Germline CDR1 and CDR2: MDHEN and SYDVKM. The CDR3 totals 14 residues. V lost 11 bases and J 2 bases, leaving 19 bases between the germline ends. The DNA of the CDR3 is TGTGCCTCCTTCCCAGGGGCAGGGACCTACGAGCAGTACTTC. Protein sequence: CASFPGAGTYEQYF.

V gene TRBV14 combines with J gene TRBJ2-1, with D unresolved. V was cut by 1 base and J by 7 bases, with 5 bases left in between. This CDR3 spans 12 amino acids. The germline V gene has CDR1 SGHDN and CDR2 FVKESK. The CDR3 is CASSQVPNEQFF. Here the CDR3 DNA reads TGTGCCAGCAGCCAAGTCCCAAATGAGCAGTTCTTC.

The V call is TRBV5-4, the J call TRBJ1-3, with a tentative D call TRBD1 (6 bases). Trimming took 6 bases from V and 1 from J, leaving 11 bases between them. This CDR3 has 14 amino acids. Germline V gives CDR1 SGHNT, CDR2 YYREEE (reference sequence). CDR3 sequence: CASTDRKSGNTIYF. The CDR3 coding sequence is TGTGCCAGCACCGACAGGAAATCTGGAAACACCATATATTTT.

The chain carries TRBV12-5 and TRBJ2-1; TRBD2 agrees at 14 bases. With V trimmed by 6 bases and J by 3 bases, 4 bases remained unmatched. This CDR3 region has 16 residues. Germline V gives CDR1 LGHNT, CDR2 FRNRAP. The CDR3 reads CASGYGLAGGYNEQFF. The CDR3 DNA reads as TGTGCTAGTGGCTATGGACTAGCGGGAGGCTACAATGAGCAGTTCTTC.

V usage is TRBV5-8 and J usage is TRBJ1-4, with D possibly TRBD1 on 5 matching bases. The V end lost 2 bases, the J end lost 3 bases, and 14 bases lay between the germline ends. Germline V gene data show CDR1 as SGHTS and CDR2 as YDEGEE. The CDR3 has 16 amino acids. The CDR3 sequence: CASSFQGFGSNEKLFF. CDR3 DNA: TGTGCCAGCAGCTTTCAGGGTTTCGGATCTAATGAAAAACTGTTTTTT.

This chain joins TRBV29-1 and TRBJ1-1; 8 nucleotides agree with TRBD1. Germline loops: CDR1 SQVTM, CDR2 ANQGSEA. With 7 bases clipped from V and 3 bases from J, the junction kept 7 bases outside the gene matches. This CDR3 has 13 amino acids. The CDR3 protein is CSGRTGRDTEAFF. The CDR3 bases are TGCAGCGGCCGGACAGGGAGGGACACTGAAGCTTTCTTT.

This chain connects TRBV4-3 to TRBJ2-5, with unresolved D. The CDR3 runs 13 residues. Germline-derived CDR1 and CDR2 are LGHNA and YSLEER. V was trimmed by 1 base and J by 4 bases, leaving 7 bases between them. The CDR3 reads CASSQGALETQYF. The CDR3 DNA sequence: TGCGCCAGCAGCCAAGGGGCGTTAGAGACCCAGTACTTC.

The rearrangement joins TRBV29-1 to TRBJ1-1, with 10 nucleotides matching TRBD1. V lost 7 bases and J lost 7; bases outside the gene matches: 18. The germline CDR1 and CDR2 sequences are SQVTM and ANQGSEA. CDR3 length: 16 amino acids. CDR3 protein: CSAHGRDRGSPFEAFF. The CDR3 DNA reads TGCAGCGCCCATGGACGGGACAGGGGTTCTCCTTTTGAAGCTTTCTTT. Combining the CDR3 with reference TRBV29-1 and TRBJ1-1 gives the whole variable domain SAVISQKPSRDICQRGTSLTIQCQVDSQVTMMFWYRQQPGQSLTLIATANQGSEATYESGFVIDKFPISRPNLTFSTLTVSNMSPEDSSIYLCSAHGRDRGSPFEAFFGQGTRLTVV.

The chain recombines TRBV18 with TRBJ1-4, with a tentative D call TRBD1 (5 bases). The CDR3 runs 17 residues. From germline, CDR1 is KGHSH and CDR2 LQKENI. V gave up 1 base and J gave up 0 bases, with 12 bases separating them. The CDR3 here is CASSPLDSEATNEKLFF. DNA of the CDR3: TGTGCCAGCTCACCACTAGACAGTGAGGCAACTAATGAAAAACTGTTTTTT. The whole variable domain, remainder taken from reference TRBV18 and TRBJ1-4, is NAGVMQNPRHLVRRRGQEARLRCSPMKGHSHVYWYRQLPEEGLKFMVYLQKENIIDESGMPKERFSAEFPKEGPSILRIQQVVRGDSAAYFCASSPLDSEATNEKLFFGSGTQLSVL.

The V call is TRBV7-8, the J call TRBJ2-5, with D maybe TRBD1 (6 bases). V was trimmed by 5 bases and J by 1 base, leaving 14 bases between them. The CDR3 contains 15 residues. Per the germline V gene, CDR1 is SGHVS and CDR2 is FQNEAQ. CDR3 residues: CASSTETGAQETQYF. The CDR3 bases are TGTGCCAGCAGCACCGAGACAGGCGCCCAAGAGACCCAGTACTTC.

The chain uses TRBV7-6 and TRBJ2-1; D unclear. V was shortened by 7 bases and J by 6 bases, with 10 bases between the two germline ends. The CDR3 is 12 residues long. Germline CDR1 reads SGHVS; CDR2 reads FNYEAQ. CDR3 residues: CASTPLRNEQFF. In DNA, the CDR3 is TGTGCCAGCACCCCGTTGCGCAATGAGCAGTTCTTC. Supplemented by reference TRBV7-6 and TRBJ2-1, the full variable domain reads GAGVSQSPRYKVTKRGQDVALRCDPISGHVSLYWYRQALGQGPEFLTYFNYEAQQDKSGLPNDRFSAERPEGSISTLTIQRTEQRDSAMYRCASTPLRNEQFFGPGTRLTVL.

V gene TRBV11-2 combines with J gene TRBJ1-1; 10 nucleotides agree with TRBD1. The CDR3 sequence is 15 residues long. Trimming cost V 3 bases and J 5 bases; bases outside gene matches: 6. Germline lookup yields CDR1 SGHAT and CDR2 FQNNGV. In DNA, the CDR3 is TGTGCCAGCAGCTTTGGACAGGGGGGGGTTACTGAAGCTTTCTTT. This gives the protein CASSFGQGGVTEAFF.

The rearrangement links TRBV30 to TRBJ1-1; D remains ambiguous. CDR1 is GTSNPN, CDR2 SVGIG, per germline (reference sequence). V was pared by 3 bases and J by 6 bases, with 17 bases between. CDR3 length equals 14 residues. The CDR3 region has the DNA TGTGCCTGGAGACCGGGGTTACCAAACCCTGAAGCTTTCTTT. Translated, it gives CAWRPGLPNPEAFF.

The chain employs TRBV6-5 and TRBJ1-5; D uncertain. CDR1 MNHEY and CDR2 SVGAGI come from the germline V gene. This CDR3 spans 14 amino acids. V was pared by 8 bases and J by 1 base, with 12 bases between. The CDR3 DNA follows: TGTGCCAGCGCCCTACTCCGGAGCAATCAGCCCCAGCATTTT. Protein sequence: CASALLRSNQPQHF.

This chain uses TRBV19 with TRBJ2-2; D not certain. Per the germline V gene, CDR1 is LNHDA and CDR2 is SQIVND (reference sequence). V was trimmed by 2 bases and J by 6 bases, leaving 10 bases between them. The CDR3 length is 14 residues. The CDR3 region is CASSIQSAAGELFF. CDR3 nucleotide sequence: TGTGCCAGTAGTATACAATCCGCAGCCGGGGAGCTGTTTTTT.

This rearrangement joins TRBV7-3 to TRBJ2-1; 13 nucleotides align to TRBD2. This CDR3 is built from 15 residues. The V gene end was trimmed by 5 bases and the J gene end by 4 bases; junction bases not matched to a gene: 2. Per the germline V gene, CDR1 is SGHTA and CDR2 is FQGTGA. The CDR3 DNA reads TGTGCCAGCAGCCCACTAGCGGGAGGGTACAATGAGCAGTTCTTC. Encoded protein: CASSPLAGGYNEQFF.

The chain joins TRBV7-8 to TRBJ2-7; the D is unclear. Germline CDR1 is SGHVS and CDR2 is FQNEAQ. The CDR3 extends over 14 amino acids. V was pared by 1 base and J by 0 bases, with 7 bases between. The CDR3 bases are TGTGCCAGCAGCTTAGTTGGCACCTCCTACGAGCAGTACTTC. This translates into CASSLVGTSYEQYF.

The chain recombines TRBV25-1 with TRBJ2-7; a possible D gene is TRBD1 (5 bases). CDR1 and CDR2 from the germline V gene are MGHDK and SYGVNS. V gave up 7 bases and J gave up 10 bases, with 20 bases separating them. CDR3 length: 13 amino acids. The CDR3 nucleotides are TGTGCCAGCATGCAGGGCTACGGTCTACGCCAGTACTTC. Translating gives CASMQGYGLRQYF.

The chain carries TRBV6-5 and TRBJ2-1, with D unclear. Trimming pared 4 bases from V and 8 bases from J, leaving 15 bases between. The CDR3 sequence is 14 residues long. Germline-derived CDR1 and CDR2 are MNHEY and SVGAGI. The CDR3 region has the DNA TGTGCCAGCAGTTCCCCTGGTCGGAGCGATGAGCAGTTCTTC. Amino acid sequence: CASSSPGRSDEQFF.